This T cell receptor beta chain was sequenced in a study of blood T cell repertoires in COVID-19. Study overall: T cells, B-cell-depleted T cells, or PBMCs supplied cDNA or gDNA.

In the original workflow: The assay estimated nucleated cells by amplifying reference gene primers. Only in-frame clones appear in the TCRdb table, and some are missing; sequencing was by immunoSEQ multiplex PCR. V, J and clone size are taken as reported in that table, and D and trimming were inferred from the DNA itself. Of a few hundred thousand clones in the sample, almost 90% were seen once. The germline V and J ends were trimmed by 6 bases and 10 bases, with 13 bases remaining between them. The CDR3 covers 12 residues. The sample comprised peripheral blood. The chain links TRBV12-3 or TRBV12-4 to TRBJ1-5, with D unresolved. This clonotype was obtained from a man older than 75 with acute or convalescent COVID-19. This CDR3 is CASSWYPDPQHF. DNA for the CDR3: TGTGCCAGCAGCTGGTACCCAGATCCCCAGCATTTT.